The rows below give T cell receptor beta chains drawn from one sample of a study of T-cell reconstitution after alpha-beta-depleted transplantation in children. TCRdb redid the calling of the PCR reads with MiXCR, one entry per CDR3 protein. This sample yields 400,000 to 550,000 distinct CDR3 sequences, of which about 11% are seen a single time; 2% to 2.5% belongs to the top ten. The sequences come from PBMCs, collected before TCRalphabeta/CD19-depleted stem cell transplant. The receptors come from a child younger than 10 with inherited bone marrow failure, due to receive a stem cell transplant. Each CDR3 is given with its conserved first and last residue. Each record gives: CDR3 length, V gene, J gene, D gene, clone size, CDR3 protein, CDR3 DNA. A D gene is named only where the DNA matches it firmly. Some rows have no size entry. The others give once, few or many, or a class for an expanded clone.

18,TRBV11-2,TRBJ2-2,TRBD2,many,CASSPIGTSGSKSGELFF,TGTGCCAGCAGCCCAATAGGGACTAGCGGGAGTAAGAGCGGGGAGCTGTTTTTT
14,TRBV6-2/TRBV6-3,TRBJ2-6,.,few,CASSYLAGANVLTF,TGTGCCAGCAGTTACCTAGCTGGGGCCAACGTCCTGACTTTC
15,TRBV12-3/TRBV12-4,TRBJ1-2,TRBD1,.,CASRYTTGGWNGYTF,TGTGCCAGCAGATATACTACAGGGGGTTGGAATGGCTACACCTTC
13,TRBV5-1,TRBJ1-3,.,few,CASSLERENTIYF,TGCGCCAGCAGCTTGGAAAGAGAAAACACCATATATTTT
17,TRBV10-3,TRBJ1-2,TRBD1,few,CAISEPPRTGGWHGYTF,TGTGCCATCAGTGAGCCCCCCCGGACAGGGGGCTGGCATGGCTACACCTTC
13,TRBV7-9,TRBJ1-2,.,few,CASSLEAGRGYTF,TGTGCCAGCAGCTTAGAGGCAGGGCGGGGCTACACCTTC
14,TRBV6-2/TRBV6-3,TRBJ2-5,TRBD2,many,CASSYWGGQETQYF,TGTGCCAGCAGTTACTGGGGGGGGCAAGAGACCCAGTACTTC
20,TRBV11-2,TRBJ2-1,TRBD2,.,CASTLRMGLAGESSYNEQFF,TGTGCCAGCACCCTTAGGATGGGACTAGCGGGAGAAAGCTCCTACAATGAGCAGTTCTTC
15,TRBV27,TRBJ2-1,.,many,CASSSRRSSYNEQFF,TGTGCCAGCAGTTCTAGAAGGAGCTCCTACAATGAGCAGTTCTTC
17,TRBV5-1,TRBJ2-3,TRBD2,many,CASSFGLAGGLMDTQYF,TGCGCCAGCAGCTTCGGACTAGCGGGAGGACTAATGGATACGCAGTATTTT
12,TRBV29-1,TRBJ1-2,.,many,CSVATANYGYTF,TGCAGCGTTGCAACGGCTAACTATGGCTACACCTTC
15,TRBV24-1,TRBJ2-1,.,many,CATSGGPDSYNEQFF,TGTGCCACCAGTGGAGGGCCGGACTCCTACAATGAGCAGTTCTTC
17,TRBV7-8,TRBJ2-1,TRBD2,few,CASSSHRIAGGDNEQFF,TGTGCCAGCAGCTCCCACCGAATTGCGGGAGGAGACAATGAGCAGTTCTTC
13,TRBV27,TRBJ2-7,TRBD2,many,CASSSGLAPEQYF,TGTGCCAGCAGTTCGGGACTAGCCCCCGAGCAGTACTTC
14,TRBV6-5,TRBJ2-7,.,few,CASSNRGLAYEQYF,TGTGCCAGCAGTAACCGGGGCCTAGCCTACGAGCAGTACTTC
15,TRBV5-6,TRBJ2-1,.,.,CASSFRLTAYNEQFF,TGTGCCAGCAGCTTTCGTCTTACAGCATACAATGAGCAGTTCTTC
18,TRBV11-2,TRBJ2-3,TRBD2,many,CASSGDPGLAGRTDTQYF,TGTGCCAGCAGCGGGGACCCTGGACTAGCGGGACGCACAGATACGCAGTATTTT
17,TRBV2,TRBJ2-1,TRBD2,few,CASSVMVAGGANNEQFF,TGTGCCAGCAGTGTGATGGTAGCGGGAGGGGCAAACAATGAGCAGTTCTTC
15,TRBV9,TRBJ2-1,.,many,CASSVMASSYNEQFF,TGTGCCAGCAGCGTAATGGCTAGCTCCTACAATGAGCAGTTCTTC
13,TRBV12-3/TRBV12-4,TRBJ2-7,TRBD2,many,CASSLLSGGEQYF,TGTGCCAGCAGCTTACTTTCGGGAGGAGAGCAGTACTTC
15,TRBV24-1,TRBJ1-5,.,many,CATSGGTVGNQPQHF,TGTGCCACCAGTGGAGGCACGGTGGGCAATCAGCCCCAGCATTTT
15,TRBV27,TRBJ2-2,.,few,CASSLALANTGELFF,TGTGCCAGCAGTTTAGCACTAGCGAACACCGGGGAGCTGTTTTTT
13,TRBV29-1,TRBJ1-1,.,many,CSGGTLMNTEAFF,TGCAGCGGTGGGACATTGATGAACACTGAAGCTTTCTTT
15,TRBV5-5,TRBJ2-7,TRBD1,few,CASSLVWTGGHEQYF,TGTGCCAGCAGCTTGGTTTGGACAGGGGGTCACGAGCAGTACTTC
13,TRBV7-9,TRBJ2-7,.,few,CASSRREEYEQYF,TGTGCCAGCAGCCGCAGGGAGGAATACGAGCAGTACTTC
15,TRBV24-1,TRBJ2-5,TRBD1,.,CATSHLGTGVETQYF,TGTGCCACCAGCCATTTGGGGACAGGGGTAGAGACCCAGTACTTC
16,TRBV6-1,TRBJ2-7,TRBD1,.,CASSEWDRGRIYEQYF,TGTGCCAGCAGTGAATGGGACAGGGGGCGGATCTACGAGCAGTACTTC
15,TRBV27,TRBJ2-7,.,many,CASRLAYRSSYEQYF,TGTGCCAGCAGATTAGCCTACAGATCTTCCTACGAGCAGTACTTC
14,TRBV4-3,TRBJ2-1,TRBD1,.,CASSHRQGRNEQFF,TGCGCCAGCAGCCACCGACAGGGGAGGAATGAGCAGTTCTTC
15,TRBV4-3,TRBJ2-7,.,many,CASSQDLGRTYEQYF,TGCGCCAGCAGCCAAGATCTGGGACGGACCTACGAGCAGTACTTC
16,TRBV12-3/TRBV12-4,TRBJ1-5,TRBD1,many,CASSEQGIGSNQPQHF,TGTGCCAGCAGCGAACAGGGGATCGGTAGCAATCAGCCCCAGCATTTT
19,TRBV11-2,TRBJ2-2,TRBD2,many,CASSFPRASGTANTGELFF,TGTGCCAGCAGCTTCCCCCGGGCTAGCGGGACGGCGAACACCGGGGAGCTGTTTTTT
14,TRBV20-1,TRBJ2-7,TRBD2,many,CSARESAGRYEQYF,TGCAGTGCTAGAGAATCAGCGGGAAGGTACGAGCAGTACTTC
16,TRBV28,TRBJ2-1,TRBD1,few,CASSLWGQGTYNEQFF,TGTGCCAGCAGTTTATGGGGACAGGGGACGTACAATGAGCAGTTCTTC